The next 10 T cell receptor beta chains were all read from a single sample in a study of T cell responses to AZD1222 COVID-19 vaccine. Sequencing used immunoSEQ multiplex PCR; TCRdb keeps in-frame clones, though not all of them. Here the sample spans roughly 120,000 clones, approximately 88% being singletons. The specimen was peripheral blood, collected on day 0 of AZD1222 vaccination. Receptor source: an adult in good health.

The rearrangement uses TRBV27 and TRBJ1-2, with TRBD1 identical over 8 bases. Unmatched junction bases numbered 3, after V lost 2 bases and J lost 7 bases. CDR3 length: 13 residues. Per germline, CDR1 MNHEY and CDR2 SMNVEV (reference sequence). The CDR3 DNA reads TGTGCCAGCAGTTTAGGCAGGGGGCTTGGCTACACCTTC. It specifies CASSLGRGLGYTF.

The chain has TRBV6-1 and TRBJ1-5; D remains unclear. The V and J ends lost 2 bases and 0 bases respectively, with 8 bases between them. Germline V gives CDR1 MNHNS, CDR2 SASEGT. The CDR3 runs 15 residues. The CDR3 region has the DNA TGTGCCAGCAGTGAAAGGTGGGATAGCAATCAGCCCCAGCATTTT. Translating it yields CASSERWDSNQPQHF.

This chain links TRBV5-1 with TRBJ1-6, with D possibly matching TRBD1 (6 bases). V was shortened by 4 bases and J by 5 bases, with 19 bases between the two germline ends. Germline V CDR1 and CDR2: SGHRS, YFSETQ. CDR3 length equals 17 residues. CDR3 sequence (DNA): TGCGCCAGCAGCCATGGCGCGGGGGGCGCGAATAATTCACCCCTCCACTTT. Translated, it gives CASSHGAGGANNSPLHF.

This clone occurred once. CDR3 nucleotides: TGTGCCAGCAGTTTCACGGGAGTGGGGGCCAATGAGCAGTTCTTC. It specifies CASSFTGVGANEQFF. The chain carries TRBV6-2 or TRBV6-3 and TRBJ2-1; D might be TRBD1 or TRBD2, each matching 6 bases. There are 15 residues in the CDR3. In germline, CDR1 is MNHEY, CDR2 SVGEGT. V shed 4 bases and J shed 6 bases, with 16 bases lying between them.

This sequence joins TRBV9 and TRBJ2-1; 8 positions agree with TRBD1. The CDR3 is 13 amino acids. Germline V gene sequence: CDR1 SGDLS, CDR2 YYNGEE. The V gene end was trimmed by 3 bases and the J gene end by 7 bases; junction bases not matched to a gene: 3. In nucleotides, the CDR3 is TGTGCCAGCAGCGGGACAGGGAAAAATGAGCAGTTCTTC. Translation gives CASSGTGKNEQFF.

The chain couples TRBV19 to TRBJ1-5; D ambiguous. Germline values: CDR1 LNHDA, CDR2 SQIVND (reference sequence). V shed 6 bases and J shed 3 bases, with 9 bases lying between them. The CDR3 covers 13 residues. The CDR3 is CASSRSLNQPQHF. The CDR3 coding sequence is TGTGCCAGTAGCCGATCTCTCAATCAGCCCCAGCATTTT.

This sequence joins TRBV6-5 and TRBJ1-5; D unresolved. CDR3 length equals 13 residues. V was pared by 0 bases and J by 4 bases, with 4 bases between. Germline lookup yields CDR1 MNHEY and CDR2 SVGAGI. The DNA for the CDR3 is TGTGCCAGCAGTTACTCGAAAAATCAGCCCCAGCATTTT. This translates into CASSYSKNQPQHF.

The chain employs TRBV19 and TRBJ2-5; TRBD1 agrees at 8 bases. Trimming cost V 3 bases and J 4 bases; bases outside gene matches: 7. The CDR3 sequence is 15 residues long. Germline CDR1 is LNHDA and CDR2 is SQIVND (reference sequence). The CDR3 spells CASSIRRQGRETQYF. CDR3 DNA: TGTGCCAGTAGTATCCGGAGACAGGGGAGAGAGACCCAGTACTTC.

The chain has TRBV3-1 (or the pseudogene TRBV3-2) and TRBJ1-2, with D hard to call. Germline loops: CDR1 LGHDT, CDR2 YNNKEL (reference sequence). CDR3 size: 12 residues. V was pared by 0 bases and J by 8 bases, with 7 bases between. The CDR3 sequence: CASSQDKGGYTF. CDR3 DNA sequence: TGTGCCAGCAGCCAAGATAAAGGGGGCTACACCTTC.

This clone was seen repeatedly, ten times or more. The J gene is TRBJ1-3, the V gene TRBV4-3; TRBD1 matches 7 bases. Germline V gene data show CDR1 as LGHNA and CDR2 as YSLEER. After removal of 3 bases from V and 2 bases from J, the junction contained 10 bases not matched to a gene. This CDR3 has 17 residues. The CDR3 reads CASSHATGERTGNTIYF. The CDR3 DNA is TGCGCCAGCAGCCACGCAACAGGGGAGAGGACTGGAAACACCATATATTTT.